This is a list of T cell receptor beta chains from one sample in a study of cytomegalovirus exposure and HLA in healthy donors. Libraries were prepared by immunoSEQ multiplex PCR; TCRdb keeps only in-frame clonotypes and omits some of them. The sample has 140,000 or so clones, approximately 91% seen once. The sample comprised PBMCs. The source is a man aged 18 to 30 in good health and CMV-seronegative. Each CDR3 is given with its conserved first and last residue. D genes are given only for firm matches. The size field is filled for only some rows; it gives once, few, many or a size class.

J: TRBJ2-3
size: .
D: .
V: TRBV5-6
CDR3: CASSLRGTDTQYF
DNA: TGTGCCAGCAGCTTAAGGGGAACAGATACGCAGTATTTT

J: TRBJ1-2
size: .
D: TRBD1
V: TRBV7-6
CDR3: CASSLAGGAYGYTF
DNA: TGTGCCAGCAGTTTAGCAGGGGGCGCCTATGGCTACACCTTC

J: TRBJ1-4
size: .
D: .
V: TRBV5-1
CDR3: CASMGQGNEKLFF
DNA: TGCGCCAGCATGGGCCAGGGAAATGAAAAACTGTTTTTT

J: TRBJ2-3
size: .
D: TRBD1
V: TRBV5-1
CDR3: CASSLVAGTGGSDTQYF
DNA: TGCGCCAGCAGCTTGGTGGCCGGGACAGGGGGTTCAGATACGCAGTATTTT

J: TRBJ2-1
size: .
D: TRBD2
V: TRBV7-8
CDR3: CASSPRTSGRRSSYNEQFF
DNA: TGTGCCAGCAGCCCCCGGACTAGCGGGAGAAGAAGCTCCTACAATGAGCAGTTCTTC

J: TRBJ1-1
size: .
D: TRBD1
V: TRBV5-1
CDR3: CASSPGQGSEAFF
DNA: TGCGCCAGCAGCCCGGGACAGGGGTCTGAAGCTTTCTTT

J: TRBJ2-3
size: .
D: .
V: TRBV11-3
CDR3: CASSYSLPGGGQGGTDTQYF
DNA: TGTGCCAGCAGCTATAGCTTGCCGGGGGGGGGACAGGGAGGCACAGATACGCAGTATTTT

J: TRBJ2-3
size: .
D: .
V: TRBV7-3
CDR3: CASSFKYTDTQYF
DNA: TGTGCCAGCAGCTTTAAATACACAGATACGCAGTATTTT

J: TRBJ1-3
size: .
D: .
V: TRBV29-1
CDR3: CSVAGSQISGNTIYF
DNA: TGCAGCGTTGCGGGTTCGCAGATCTCTGGAAACACCATATATTTT

J: TRBJ2-7
size: .
D: .
V: TRBV7-8
CDR3: CASNLAQGPSYEQYF
DNA: TGTGCCAGCAACTTAGCGCAGGGGCCGTCCTACGAGCAGTACTTC

J: TRBJ1-4
size: .
D: .
V: TRBV9
CDR3: CASSGGDEKLFF
DNA: TGTGCCAGCAGCGGGGGAGATGAAAAACTGTTTTTT

J: TRBJ2-3
size: .
D: .
V: TRBV5-6
CDR3: CASSWGPDTQYF
DNA: TGTGCCAGCAGCTGGGGCCCGGATACGCAGTATTTT

J: TRBJ2-3
size: .
D: TRBD2
V: TRBV19
CDR3: CASSKLAGDRGPDTQYF
DNA: TGTGCCAGTAGTAAACTAGCGGGGGACCGGGGGCCAGATACGCAGTATTTT

J: TRBJ1-2
size: .
D: .
V: TRBV12-5
CDR3: CASGLYSLRVYGYTF
DNA: TGTGCTAGTGGTTTGTACAGCCTCCGCGTCTATGGCTACACCTTC

J: TRBJ1-1
size: .
D: .
V: TRBV11-2
CDR3: CASSLNYNTEAFF
DNA: TGTGCCAGCAGCTTAAACTATAACACTGAAGCTTTCTTT

J: TRBJ2-1
size: .
D: .
V: TRBV7-3
CDR3: CASSPSPGASFEQFF
DNA: TGTGCCAGCAGCCCGTCCCCTGGGGCCTCTTTTGAGCAGTTCTTC

J: TRBJ1-3
size: once
D: .
V: TRBV5-1
CDR3: CASIMFRGGNTIYF
DNA: TGCGCCAGCATTATGTTCCGGGGAGGAAACACCATATATTTT

J: TRBJ2-1
size: .
D: .
V: TRBV2
CDR3: CASSESGRSYNEQFF
DNA: TGTGCCAGCAGCGAAAGCGGTCGTTCCTACAATGAGCAGTTCTTC

J: TRBJ1-1
size: .
D: .
V: TRBV5-4
CDR3: CASSLDVVRTEAFF
DNA: TGTGCCAGCAGCTTGGACGTGGTTCGGACTGAAGCTTTCTTT

J: TRBJ1-1
size: once
D: .
V: TRBV27
CDR3: CASSSVENTEAFF
DNA: TGTGCCAGCAGTTCCGTAGAGAACACTGAAGCTTTCTTT

J: TRBJ2-3
size: .
D: TRBD2
V: TRBV6-1
CDR3: CASASGPNTDTQYF
DNA: TGTGCCAGCGCTAGCGGCCCAAACACAGATACGCAGTATTTT

J: TRBJ1-3
size: once
D: .
V: TRBV6-5
CDR3: CASSYSTGSGNTIYF
DNA: TGTGCCAGCAGTTACTCTACTGGCTCTGGAAACACCATATATTTT

J: TRBJ2-3
size: .
D: .
V: TRBV5-4
CDR3: CASRRLGDTQYF
DNA: TGTGCCAGCAGAAGACTAGGTGATACGCAGTATTTT

J: TRBJ1-2
size: few
D: TRBD1
V: TRBV5-8
CDR3: CASSPEGQRGYTF
DNA: TGTGCCAGCAGCCCGGAGGGACAGCGTGGCTACACCTTC

J: TRBJ2-1
size: .
D: .
V: TRBV14
CDR3: CASSHRRAKSSNEQFF
DNA: TGTGCCAGCAGCCACAGGCGGGCCAAGAGCAGCAATGAGCAGTTCTTC

J: TRBJ2-7
size: once
D: .
V: TRBV18
CDR3: CASSPGQISSYEQYF
DNA: TGTGCCAGCTCACCAGGCCAGATAAGCTCCTACGAGCAGTACTTC

J: TRBJ1-4
size: .
D: TRBD1
V: TRBV5-1
CDR3: CASSVGQLPGDEKLFF
DNA: TGCGCCAGCAGCGTGGGACAGTTACCGGGGGATGAAAAACTGTTTTTT

J: TRBJ2-1
size: .
D: TRBD2
V: TRBV9
CDR3: CASSPDSSGGVYNEQFF
DNA: TGTGCCAGCAGCCCAGACTCTAGCGGGGGCGTCTACAATGAGCAGTTCTTC

J: TRBJ2-1
size: once
D: TRBD1
V: TRBV6-5
CDR3: CASRRDRVKYNEQFF
DNA: TGTGCCAGCCGACGGGACAGGGTAAAATACAATGAGCAGTTCTTC

J: TRBJ1-6
size: few
D: .
V: TRBV25-1
CDR3: CASRKNGSGGSPLHF
DNA: TGTGCCAGCAGGAAGAATGGGTCAGGTGGCTCACCCCTCCACTTT

J: TRBJ1-2
size: .
D: .
V: TRBV30
CDR3: CAWSVSTNYGYTF
DNA: TGTGCCTGGAGTGTGAGTACTAACTATGGCTACACCTTC

J: TRBJ2-4
size: .
D: TRBD1
V: TRBV6-6
CDR3: CASREQGGRSKNIQYF
DNA: TGTGCCAGCAGGGAACAGGGGGGTCGGTCCAAAAACATTCAGTACTTC

J: TRBJ2-6
size: .
D: .
V: TRBV7-2
CDR3: CASSSLIGQIRSGANVLTF
DNA: TGTGCCAGCAGCTCCCTAATAGGACAGATTCGCTCTGGGGCCAACGTCCTGACTTTC

J: TRBJ2-3
size: .
D: TRBD2
V: TRBV7-3
CDR3: CASSLGDSAGLGDTQYF
DNA: TGTGCCAGCAGCTTAGGGGACTCAGCGGGGCTTGGGGATACGCAGTATTTT

J: TRBJ2-4
size: .
D: .
V: TRBV29-1
CDR3: CSGAIDKNIQYF
DNA: TGCAGCGGCGCGATTGATAAAAACATTCAGTACTTC

J: TRBJ1-4
size: .
D: .
V: TRBV28
CDR3: CASSLKAGSGKLFF
DNA: TGTGCCAGCAGTTTAAAGGCAGGATCAGGAAAACTGTTTTTT

J: TRBJ1-1
size: .
D: .
V: TRBV4-3
CDR3: CASSQDRRMEAFF
DNA: TGCGCCAGCAGCCAAGATCGCAGAATGGAAGCTTTCTTT

J: TRBJ1-2
size: once
D: TRBD1
V: TRBV5-4
CDR3: CASSYTGGYGYTF
DNA: TGTGCCAGCAGCTATACAGGGGGCTATGGCTACACCTTC

J: TRBJ1-1
size: .
D: TRBD1
V: TRBV19
CDR3: CASSIEQGALEAFF
DNA: TGTGCCAGTAGTATCGAGCAGGGGGCCCTTGAAGCTTTCTTT

J: TRBJ1-1
size: .
D: .
V: TRBV18
CDR3: CASSFQGSNTEAFF
DNA: TGTGCCAGCTCATTTCAGGGGTCGAACACTGAAGCTTTCTTT

J: TRBJ1-1
size: once
D: TRBD1
V: TRBV7-9
CDR3: CASSPRDRVSGTEAFF
DNA: TGTGCCAGCAGCCCACGAGACAGGGTATCTGGCACTGAAGCTTTCTTT

J: TRBJ1-3
size: .
D: TRBD1
V: TRBV18
CDR3: CASSPTGETGNTIYF
DNA: TGTGCCAGCTCACCCACAGGGGAAACAGGAAACACCATATATTTT

J: TRBJ2-3
size: .
D: TRBD2
V: TRBV15
CDR3: CATSPLAGATDTQYF
DNA: TGTGCCACCTCCCCCCTAGCGGGGGCAACAGATACGCAGTATTTT

J: TRBJ2-7
size: .
D: .
V: TRBV7-8
CDR3: CASSLGRQTYEQYF
DNA: TGTGCCAGCAGCTTAGGGAGACAGACCTACGAGCAGTACTTC

J: TRBJ1-6
size: .
D: TRBD1
V: TRBV28
CDR3: CASSLLPRGESSYNSPLHF
DNA: TGTGCCAGCAGTTTATTACCCAGGGGGGAAAGCTCCTATAATTCACCCCTCCACTTT

J: TRBJ2-2
size: once
D: TRBD2
V: TRBV29-1
CDR3: CSVDIAGGRTGELFF
DNA: TGCAGCGTTGATATTGCGGGGGGGCGGACCGGGGAGCTGTTTTTT

J: TRBJ1-5
size: .
D: .
V: TRBV27
CDR3: CASSQSNQPQHF
DNA: TGTGCCAGCAGTCAAAGCAATCAGCCCCAGCATTTT

J: TRBJ2-1
size: .
D: TRBD1
V: TRBV2
CDR3: CASSGQQGRGQSSYNEQFF
DNA: TGTGCCAGCAGTGGCCAGCAGGGTAGGGGACAGAGCTCCTACAATGAGCAGTTCTTC

J: TRBJ2-5
size: .
D: TRBD2
V: TRBV10-2
CDR3: CASSESGGVQETQYF
DNA: TGCGCCAGCAGTGAGTCGGGAGGGGTGCAAGAGACCCAGTACTTC

J: TRBJ2-2
size: .
D: TRBD1
V: TRBV5-1
CDR3: CASSLGDRGTGELFF
DNA: TGCGCCAGCAGCTTGGGGGACAGGGGCACCGGGGAGCTGTTTTTT

J: TRBJ2-2
size: .
D: TRBD2
V: TRBV11-2
CDR3: CASSLFGGRGETGELFF
DNA: TGTGCCAGCAGCTTATTTGGCGGGAGAGGGGAAACCGGGGAGCTGTTTTTT

J: TRBJ2-2
size: .
D: .
V: TRBV5-4
CDR3: CASRPGNTGELFF
DNA: TGTGCCAGCAGGCCCGGGAACACCGGGGAGCTGTTTTTT

J: TRBJ2-3
size: .
D: .
V: TRBV19
CDR3: CASRTQDSTDTQYF
DNA: TGTGCCAGTCGGACTCAGGATAGCACAGATACGCAGTATTTT

J: TRBJ2-1
size: once
D: TRBD2
V: TRBV6-5
CDR3: CASSRTSGTYNEQFF
DNA: TGTGCCAGCAGTCGGACTAGCGGGACCTACAATGAGCAGTTCTTC

J: TRBJ2-7
size: .
D: TRBD2
V: TRBV6-1
CDR3: CASSEAGLAGALYEQYF
DNA: TGTGCCAGCAGTGAAGCGGGACTAGCGGGGGCCTTATACGAGCAGTACTTC